This T cell receptor (beta chain) was profiled in a study of CXCR3-negative and CXCR3-positive naive CD8 T cells. Whole-study context: The study obtained 120 million to 150 million TRB reads, about 1.5 +/- 0.3 million per library. Study results and limitations: Both of the naive subsets showed about the same high diversity, but memory CD8+ cells had much less. For naive cells, CXCR3-negative and CXCR3-positive subsets had similar TRBV-TRBJ usage; for memory cells, usage differed.

As for this clonotype: As yet, its antigen is unknown.

The CDR3 loop spans 17 amino acids. Germline V CDR1 and CDR2: MDHEN, SYDVKM. Each TRB cDNA library was prepared by 5' RACE (with UMI labels). TCRdb derives one entry per CDR3 protein from the 5' RACE reads, leaving out DNA. In total, the table holds about 41,000 distinct CDR3 sequences. The sequence was collected from a human donor in good health. Some clones in this sample may be carry-over from other donors' samples. This chain uses TRBV28 with TRBJ1-2; TCRdb selects TRBD1, and the lack of DNA leaves this call unchecked. Input material: memory CD8+ T cells from blood. The CDR3 spells CASSLDSASTVNYGYTF.